The clone carrying this T cell receptor (beta chain) was counted between two and nine times. Its antigen is as yet unknown. This CDR3 is built from 13 residues. Deletions cut 2 bases from V and 10 bases from J, with 9 bases between. Germline CDR1 reads MNHEY; CDR2 reads SVGEGT. Template material for amplifying TCR beta CDR3 regions consisted of RNA transcripts. Carried out on the TCR CDR3, a first-round RT-PCR used the HTBI primer set. TCRdb independently ran MiXCR on the multiplex PCR reads; one entry per CDR3 protein. This table holds roughly 400,000 distinct CDR3 sequences, 25% found once. Newly diagnosed hyperthyroidism, duration under 2 months, in patients aged 18 to 65. Fresh 10 ml peripheral blood yielded PBMCs. The sample belongs to a study of T cells in Graves' hyperthyroidism and ophthalmopathy. Study conclusions and caveats: In simple terms, a model built on 13 V-J features told ophthalmopathy apart from stable hyperthyroidism. Most expanded thyroid clonotypes above 0.001 also appeared in blood.

The sample comprised blood. The chain has TRBV6-2 or TRBV6-3 and TRBJ1-6; possibly TRBD1 for D (5 bases). This TCR was sampled from a man aged 50-60 years with Graves' hyperthyroidism. The CDR3 reads CASSYGGWSPLHF. CDR3 coding DNA: TGTGCCAGCAGTTACGGGGGTTGGTCACCCCTCCACTTT.